This is a list of T cell receptor beta chains from one sample in a study of monozygotic twins with inflammatory bowel disease. TCRdb reworked the 5' RACE reads into one entry per CDR3 protein, no DNA. This sample's clone table lists approximately 380,000 distinct CDR3 sequences. The source material was blood. The receptor set was obtained from a human donor with ulcerative colitis or Crohn's disease, or a healthy co-twin of an affected twin (not recorded which). Each CDR3 is given with its conserved first and last residue.

TRBJ2-7 TRBV12-3/TRBV12-4 CASSFLAGGNYEQYF
TRBJ2-7 TRBV19 CASSIDVGIYEQYF
TRBJ2-1 TRBV19 CASSFIGGNEQFF
TRBJ2-2 TRBV4-1 CASSQEDRGYTGELFF
TRBJ2-1 TRBV20-1 CSAPGLAGGGSSSYNEQFF
TRBJ1-1 TRBV6-2/TRBV6-3 CASSWLWETVNTEAFF
TRBJ1-6 TRBV3-1 CASSQEEDWQGNNSPLHF
TRBJ2-1 TRBV12-3/TRBV12-4 CASSPPPDRALNNEQFF
TRBJ2-5 TRBV4-3 CASSQLAGGLQETQYF
TRBJ2-7 TRBV4-3 CASSQVRARSQLEQYF
TRBJ1-1 TRBV19 CASRRQRMNTEAFF
TRBJ1-4 TRBV29-1 CSTREREKLFF
TRBJ2-7 TRBV27 CASSATPRDSSYEQYF
TRBJ2-3 TRBV5-1 CASSLVSGGTTDTQYF